A single sample is the source of the 2 T cell receptor beta chains below, sequenced in a study of T cell changes during pregnancy in multiple sclerosis. Repertoires were generated with immunoSEQ multiplex PCR, while TCRdb's copy carries only in-frame clones and drops some. The sample yields 81,000 or so clones, about 90% seen once. The sequenced sample was PBMCs, obtained in the first trimester of pregnancy. Receptors were obtained from a female donor in good health, serving as a control in a pregnancy study. Some clones in this sample may be carry-over from other donors' samples.

In DNA, the CDR3 is TGCAGCGTTGTTGGGAGGGCCGAGTACAATGAGCAGTTCTTC. It translates to CSVVGRAEYNEQFF. The V gene is TRBV29-1, the J gene TRBJ2-1, with 7 bases lining up with TRBD2. Germline V lookup: CDR1 SQVTM, CDR2 ANQGSEA. V dropped 4 bases and J dropped 4; count of bases not matched to a gene: 7. This CDR3 comprises 14 residues.

In its sample, this clone was seen once. The chain links TRBV27 to TRBJ2-3; TRBD2 agrees at 11 bases. Germline V gene lookup returns CDR1 MNHEY and CDR2 SMNVEV (reference sequence). After removal of 5 bases from V and 6 bases from J, the junction contained 10 bases not matched to a gene. This CDR3 has 16 amino acids. The CDR3 sequence: CASSQSSGGAADTQYF. The CDR3 DNA is TGTGCCAGCAGTCAGAGTAGCGGGGGGGCCGCGGATACGCAGTATTTT.